This is a list of T cell receptor beta chains from one sample in a study of T cells after yellow fever vaccination. TCRdb itself ran the 5' RACE reads through MiXCR, one entry per CDR3 protein. The sample has 250,000 or so distinct CDR3 sequences, approximately 3.5% seen once. The specimen comprised PBMCs, sampled 15 days after the yellow fever booster vaccination. These receptors were obtained from a young man who received the YFV17D yellow fever vaccine. Each CDR3 is given with its conserved first and last residue. The D gene is left open where the match is weak. A row's size may be missing; if present it is once, few, many or a size class.

many	TRBV9	.	TRBJ1-2	TGTGCCAGCAGAGCCTCTTACGGCTACACCTTC	CASRASYGYTF
many	TRBV7-3	.	TRBJ2-1	TGTGCCAGCAGCTTTCAGCCCCGAAATGAGCAGTTCTTC	CASSFQPRNEQFF
many	TRBV4-2	.	TRBJ2-1	TGTGCCAGCAGCCAGGCCTCGACTAGATCCCATGAGCAGTTCTTC	CASSQASTRSHEQFF
many	TRBV27	TRBD2	TRBJ2-5	TGTGCCAGCAGTTTCCAAGCGGGGGTCCGCCAAGAGACCCAGTACTTC	CASSFQAGVRQETQYF
many	TRBV7-2	.	TRBJ2-5	TGTGCCAGCAGCTTAGGCTACCACCAGGAGACCCAGTACTTC	CASSLGYHQETQYF
many	TRBV11-2	.	TRBJ1-1	TGTGCCAGCAGCCTTACGTCAGGGTGGAAGAACACTGAAGCTTTCTTT	CASSLTSGWKNTEAFF
many	TRBV13	TRBD1	TRBJ2-3	TGTGCCAGCAGCTCCGGGACAGGGAGGGATACGCAGTATTTT	CASSSGTGRDTQYF
.	TRBV12-3/TRBV12-4	TRBD1	TRBJ2-1	TGTGCCAGCAGGCCGGGACAGGGAGAAAATCCCTACAATGAGCAGTTCTTC	CASRPGQGENPYNEQFF
many	TRBV5-1	.	TRBJ2-3	TGCGCCAGCAGCCTTACAGGGCTGCCAGCAGATACGCAGTATTTT	CASSLTGLPADTQYF
many	TRBV11-1	.	TRBJ2-7	TGTGCCAGCAGCCGAGGGCGGAGCTCCTACGAGCAGTACTTC	CASSRGRSSYEQYF
many	TRBV5-6	.	TRBJ1-1	TGTGCCAGCAGGAGGGACACTGAAGCTTTCTTT	CASRRDTEAFF
many	TRBV6-2/TRBV6-3	.	TRBJ1-1	TGTGCCAGCAGTTACTCGCCAGGAGAGAACACTGAAGCTTTCTTT	CASSYSPGENTEAFF
many	TRBV21-1	.	TRBJ1-6	TGTGCCAGCAGCAAAGTAGGGACAGCCTATAATTCACCCCTCCACTTT	CASSKVGTAYNSPLHF
many	TRBV5-4	TRBD1	TRBJ1-2	TGTGCCAGCAGCTTTGATGGGACAGGCCGTAACTATGGCTACACCTTC	CASSFDGTGRNYGYTF
many	TRBV12-3/TRBV12-4	.	TRBJ1-5	TGTGCCAGCAGTTTGATGGGGAATCAGCCCCAGCATTTT	CASSLMGNQPQHF
many	TRBV5-6	.	TRBJ2-3	TGTGCCAGCAGCTTGGCGGGGGGACATTGGGATACGCAGTATTTT	CASSLAGGHWDTQYF
many	TRBV7-2	TRBD1	TRBJ1-1	TGTGCCAGCAGCTTCGTGACAGGGGGTTCAGCTTTCTTT	CASSFVTGGSAFF
many	TRBV20-1	TRBD2	TRBJ2-3	TGCAGTGTTCCGGGGGGGCCGGGAGATACGCAGTATTTT	CSVPGGPGDTQYF
many	TRBV5-1	TRBD2	TRBJ2-1	TGCGCCAGCAGCTTGTCTCTAGCGGGGGGGCATCAGTTCTTC	CASSLSLAGGHQFF
.	TRBV27	.	TRBJ2-3	TGTGCCAGCAGCCCTCTTGACCGATACACAGATACGCAGTATTTT	CASSPLDRYTDTQYF
many	TRBV28	.	TRBJ2-3	TGTGCCAGCAGTCCGTCGGGCTCTACGACAGATACGCAGTATTTT	CASSPSGSTTDTQYF
many	TRBV4-1	.	TRBJ2-5	TGCGCCAGCAGCCAAGAGGCAGTTAAAGAGACCCAGTACTTC	CASSQEAVKETQYF
many	TRBV27	.	TRBJ1-1	TGTGCCAGCAGCGCTACAGGGAACACTGAAGCTTTCTTT	CASSATGNTEAFF
many	TRBV7-9	.	TRBJ2-3	TGTGCCAGCAGTTCCGACAGACATACGCAGTATTTT	CASSSDRHTQYF
many	TRBV6-6	.	TRBJ1-3	TGTGCCAGCAGCCAGCTTGAGGCGGGAAACACCATATATTTT	CASSQLEAGNTIYF
many	TRBV5-5	TRBD2	TRBJ2-7	TGTGCCAGCAGCTTGGCCTCGGGGGGGCCCTACGAGCAGTACTTC	CASSLASGGPYEQYF
many	TRBV5-1	.	TRBJ2-1	TGCGCCAGCTCAGCTCAAAATTCCTACAATGAGCAGTTCTTC	CASSAQNSYNEQFF
many	TRBV12-3/TRBV12-4	TRBD2	TRBJ2-1	TGTGCCAGCAGTTTGGCTAGCGGGGCCTTTGAGCAGTTCTTC	CASSLASGAFEQFF
many	TRBV3-1	.	TRBJ2-3	TGTGCCAGCAGCCGGGATGGGCCAGATACGCAGTATTTT	CASSRDGPDTQYF
.	TRBV5-1	TRBD1	TRBJ2-2	TGCGCCAGCAGCGCGGACAGGCCAGGCACCGGGGAGCTGTTTTTT	CASSADRPGTGELFF
.	TRBV19	.	TRBJ2-7	TGTGCCAGTAGACCTCGGGGCCGACCCTACGAGCAGTACTTC	CASRPRGRPYEQYF
.	TRBV5-5	.	TRBJ2-3	TGTGCCAGCAGCTTTTCCGGGTGGGGAGATACGCAGTATTTT	CASSFSGWGDTQYF
many	TRBV12-3/TRBV12-4	.	TRBJ1-1	TGTGCCAGCAGAGAGAGTTGGGGCACTGAAGCTTTCTTT	CASRESWGTEAFF
few	TRBV6-5	.	TRBJ2-3	TGTGCCAGCAGAAGGGGAGGGGGGACAGATACGCAGTATTTT	CASRRGGGTDTQYF
.	TRBV4-3	TRBD2	TRBJ2-3	TGCGCCAGCAGCCAAAGCCCGGGGGGGATCACAGATACGCAGTATTTT	CASSQSPGGITDTQYF
many	TRBV2	.	TRBJ1-6	TGTGCCAGCAGTGGTAATTCACCCCTCCACTTT	CASSGNSPLHF
many	TRBV30	.	TRBJ2-4	TGTGCCTGGAGTGTGGGCCAGGGTGGAAACATTCAGTACTTC	CAWSVGQGGNIQYF
many	TRBV5-4	.	TRBJ1-4	TGTGCCAGCAGCTTGGGGACAGACCTAAATGAAAAACTGTTTTTT	CASSLGTDLNEKLFF
many	TRBV4-3	.	TRBJ2-3	TGCGCCAGCAGCCAAGATGCACGGGATACGCAGTATTTT	CASSQDARDTQYF
few	TRBV10-3	TRBD1	TRBJ1-6	TGTGCCATCAGCGTGACAGGGGCAAAAAATTCACCCCTCCACTTT	CAISVTGAKNSPLHF
many	TRBV2	.	TRBJ2-3	TGTGCCAGCAGCGCTTCCCCGGGTTTGGATACGCAGTATTTT	CASSASPGLDTQYF
many	TRBV7-2	TRBD2	TRBJ2-3	TGTGCCAGCAGCTTAGTCGCCCTAGCGGGGGGTAGAGATACGCAGTATTTT	CASSLVALAGGRDTQYF
many	TRBV24-1	TRBD2	TRBJ2-1	TGTGCCACCAGTGATCTTAGCGGGGGCAGCGTTGAGCAGTTCTTC	CATSDLSGGSVEQFF
many	TRBV6-5	.	TRBJ1-1	TGTGCCAGCAGTTACAGAGGAAACACTGAAGCTTTCTTT	CASSYRGNTEAFF
many	TRBV20-1	TRBD1	TRBJ2-1	TGCAGTGCTACCGGGACAGGGGACAATGAGCAGTTCTTC	CSATGTGDNEQFF
many	TRBV18	.	TRBJ2-1	TGTGCCAGCTCACTGATGAGCCCCCCGAATGAGCAGTTCTTC	CASSLMSPPNEQFF
many	TRBV11-2	TRBD1	TRBJ1-1	TGTGCCAGCAGGAGGGACAGGAACACTGAAGCTTTCTTT	CASRRDRNTEAFF
many	TRBV10-3	.	TRBJ2-2	TGTGCCATCAGTGAGCCCTTAGAGGGCGGGGAGCTGTTTTTT	CAISEPLEGGELFF
many	TRBV7-6	TRBD1	TRBJ1-1	TGTGCCAGCAGCTCAACACAGGGGTACACTGAAGCTTTCTTT	CASSSTQGYTEAFF
many	TRBV7-2	.	TRBJ2-1	TGTGCCAGCAGCTTACCCCTCGGGGGAGGATACAATGAGCAGTTCTTC	CASSLPLGGGYNEQFF
many	TRBV5-1	.	TRBJ2-2	TGCGCCAGCAGCTTTGGAACCGGGGAGCTGTTTTTT	CASSFGTGELFF
many	TRBV10-3	.	TRBJ2-1	TGTGCCATCAGTGGCCAGGCTAATGAGCAGTTCTTC	CAISGQANEQFF